Here is one T cell receptor beta chain with its context. Its antigen is still unknown. Germline CDR1 is LGHDT and CDR2 is YNNKEL (reference sequence). V was cut by 5 bases and J by 0 bases, with 8 bases left in between. This CDR3 is built from 14 residues. The entry originates in a study of T cells in Graves' hyperthyroidism and ophthalmopathy. At the level of the study: Before treatment of any kind, peripheral blood was taken at initial diagnosis.

Study-wide points: Ophthalmopathy was predicted by the model a median of 6.5 months ahead of onset.

Researchers took RNA transcripts and amplified the TCR beta CDR3 regions from them. Primed by the HTBI set, a first-round RT-PCR was run on the TCR CDR3. Using its own MiXCR run on the multiplex PCR reads, TCRdb lists one record per CDR3 protein. There are around 350,000 distinct CDR3 sequences in the sample; about 15% occur only once, and 28% lies in the top ten. Newly diagnosed hyperthyroidism, duration under 2 months, in patients aged 18 to 65. Patients showing uncontrolled infection, other autoimmune disease, pregnancy or lactation were ineligible. The chain employs TRBV3-1 and TRBJ2-4, with D perhaps given as TRBD1 or TRBD2 (6 bases each). Sample: blood. This clonotype was obtained from a woman aged 18-29 years with Graves' hyperthyroidism that later progressed to Graves' ophthalmopathy. CDR3 residues: CASSGGLAKNIQYF. The CDR3 nucleotides read TGTGCCAGCAGCGGGGGGCTAGCCAAAAACATTCAGTACTTC.